These 27 T cell receptor beta chains originate from one sample sequenced in a study of T-cell memory formation after mild COVID-19. Using its own MiXCR run on the 5' RACE reads, TCRdb lists one record per CDR3 protein. Of 300,000 to 400,000 distinct CDR3 sequences in the sample, 28% were seen once. The specimen was PBMCs or a T cell subset sorted from them (not recorded which). The receptors originated from an adult woman who had mild COVID-19 (a few samples of this study predate the infection). Cell type and time point are not known.

This clonotype has only a few counts. The chain carries TRBV7-6 and TRBJ2-5, with 12 bases identical to TRBD1. The V gene end was trimmed by 4 bases and the J gene end by 5 bases; junction bases not matched to a gene: 5. Germline assignment: CDR1 SGHVS and CDR2 FNYEAQ. The CDR3 is made up of 15 amino acids. In DNA form, the CDR3 reads TGTGCCAGCAGCTCCCGGGACAGGGGGCGGGAGACCCAGTACTTC. It translates to CASSSRDRGRETQYF.

There are a few counts of this clonotype. This chain joins TRBV5-1 and TRBJ2-5, with 7 bases aligning to TRBD1. The CDR3 is 15 residues long. Germline loops: CDR1 SGHRS, CDR2 YFSETQ. After removal of 5 bases from V and 0 bases from J, the junction contained 7 bases not matched to a gene. CDR3 loop: CASRLGQTDQETQYF. CDR3 in DNA: TGCGCCAGCAGACTGGGACAGACCGACCAAGAGACCCAGTACTTC.

This clonotype was seen a handful of times. CDR3 amino acids: CATGRPGNSGNTIYF. CDR3 nucleotides: TGTGCCACCGGCCGGCCCGGCAACTCTGGAAACACCATATATTTT. The chain uses TRBV6-2 or TRBV6-3 and TRBJ1-3; unclear D gene. This CDR3 is 15 amino acids long. In germline, CDR1 is MNHEY, CDR2 SVGEGT. The V end lost 10 bases, the J end lost 0 bases, and 16 bases lay between the germline ends.

The rearrangement links TRBV5-1 to TRBJ2-3; D remains ambiguous. Trimming cost V 2 bases and J 3 bases, with 10 bases left between them. Germline CDR1 and CDR2: SGHRS and YFSETQ. The CDR3 totals 14 residues. The CDR3 nucleotides are TGCGCCAGCAGCTTTCTTCCCCGGACAGATACGCAGTATTTT. Encoded protein: CASSFLPRTDTQYF.

This rearrangement joins TRBV14 to TRBJ1-3; D is uncertain. There are 14 residues in the CDR3. The germline CDR1 and CDR2 sequences are SGHDN and FVKESK. V was clipped by 5 bases and J by 2 bases, with 10 bases between them. In DNA form, the CDR3 reads TGTGCCAGCAGCGACCGCGGGACTGGAAACACCATATATTTT. This translates into CASSDRGTGNTIYF.

In this sample, this clonotype turned up a few times. This rearrangement joins TRBV7-2 to TRBJ2-3; D gene uncertain. CDR1 and CDR2 (germline): SGHTA, FQGNSA. The CDR3 has 13 amino acids. Trimming removed 7 bases from V and 12 bases from J, with 20 bases in between. CDR3 sequence reads: CASTTDRIGPQYF. The CDR3 DNA is TGTGCCAGCACCACTGACCGAATTGGTCCACAGTATTTT.

The genes are TRBV12-3 or TRBV12-4 and TRBJ2-5; 9 nucleotides agree with TRBD1. CDR3 length: 15 residues. V dropped 5 bases and J dropped 2; count of bases not matched to a gene: 6. The CDR3 reads CASSPDRGFQETQYF. The DNA of the CDR3 is TGTGCCAGCAGTCCGGACAGGGGATTTCAAGAGACCCAGTACTTC.

This clonotype occurred a few times. The V gene is TRBV12-3 or TRBV12-4, the J gene TRBJ2-2; maybe TRBD1 (7 bases). The CDR3 totals 14 residues. V was pared by 3 bases and J by 8 bases, with 13 bases between. CDR3 DNA sequence: TGTGCCAGCAGTTTGGAGGGGGCGGTAGGGGAGCTGTTTTTT. Translating it yields CASSLEGAVGELFF.

The genes are TRBV12-3 or TRBV12-4 and TRBJ2-1; D gene unclear. Trimming stripped 7 bases from V and 9 bases from J, with 10 bases between. The CDR3 contains 11 residues. As DNA, the CDR3 is TGTGCCAGCACGATCGTCGGTGAGCAGTTCTTC. Amino acids: CASTIVGEQFF.

V usage is TRBV10-3 and J usage is TRBJ1-1; 8 nucleotides align to TRBD1. The CDR3 is 15 residues long. V lost 6 bases to trimming and J lost 2 bases; unmatched junction nucleotides: 8. Per germline, CDR1 ENHRY and CDR2 SYGVKD. This CDR3 reads CAIRETGTGNTEAFF. For the CDR3, the DNA is TGTGCCATCAGGGAGACCGGGACAGGTAACACTGAAGCTTTCTTT.

This clonotype was detected only a few times. This chain connects TRBV6-2 or TRBV6-3 to TRBJ2-2; no clear D gene. Trimming took off 0 bases at V and 1 base at J, with 3 bases between the two ends. Germline V gives CDR1 MNHEY, CDR2 SVGEGT. This CDR3 is 14 amino acids long. Here the CDR3 reads CASSYSENTGELFF. CDR3 bases: TGTGCCAGCAGTTACTCAGAGAACACCGGGGAGCTGTTTTTT.

The rearrangement joins TRBV6-5 to TRBJ2-2, with D possibly TRBD2 on 6 matching bases. The CDR3 is 16 amino acids. The germline V gene encodes CDR1 MNHEY and CDR2 SVGAGI. V was clipped by 2 bases and J by 2 bases, with 12 bases between them. CDR3 protein: CASSYRRGFNTGELFF. The DNA for the CDR3 is TGTGCCAGCAGTTACCGACGGGGGTTTAACACCGGGGAGCTGTTTTTT.

The J gene is TRBJ2-5, the V gene TRBV7-2; D call uncertain. The CDR3 totals 16 residues. V dropped 5 bases and J dropped 3 bases, with 19 bases sitting between them. Germline lookup yields CDR1 SGHTA and CDR2 FQGNSA. CDR3 in DNA: TGTGCCAGCAGCCCAAGCTCTGGCTGGACCAAAGAGACCCAGTACTTC. Translating gives CASSPSSGWTKETQYF.

V gene TRBV3-1 combines with J gene TRBJ2-1; D is perhaps TRBD1 or TRBD2 (5 bases each). The CDR3 is 11 residues long. Trimming cost V 5 bases and J 9 bases, with 8 bases left between them. The germline CDR1 and CDR2 sequences are LGHDT and YNNKEL (reference sequence). The DNA of the CDR3 is TGTGCCAGCAGCTGGGGGAGTGAGCAGTTCTTC. Its translation: CASSWGSEQFF.

The chain joins TRBV12-3 or TRBV12-4 to TRBJ1-2; tentatively, D is TRBD1 (5 bases). V shed 1 base and J shed 6 bases, with 15 bases lying between them. The length of the CDR3 is 15 residues. The CDR3 region has the DNA TGTGCCAGCAGTTTAGACGGCAGGGAAGGGAATGGCTACACCTTC. Amino acids: CASSLDGREGNGYTF.

About this clonotype: The limits of the CDR3 on the DNA are not certain, so only TCRdb's listed CDR3 is given. The V call is TRBV12-3 or TRBV12-4, the J call TRBJ2-3; the DNA was not compared with TRBD1, the D call given in the table. The CDR3 extends over 15 residues, inclusive of both ends. Here the CDR3 reads CASILGPASTDTQYF.

The chain couples TRBV18 to TRBJ2-3, with unresolved D. The ends were cut back, 4 bases at V and 3 bases at J, with 8 bases in the middle. The CDR3 has 13 amino acids. CDR1 KGHSH and CDR2 LQKENI come from the germline V gene. The CDR3 region is CASSLIKTDTQYF. The CDR3 DNA follows: TGTGCCAGCTCACTAATTAAAACAGATACGCAGTATTTT.

This clonotype turned up a few times. The V call is TRBV5-1, the J call TRBJ1-1; D is undetermined. There are 13 residues in the CDR3. The V gene lost 0 bases and the J gene lost 1 base, with 4 bases spanning the gap. Germline CDR1 is SGHRS and CDR2 is YFSETQ. CDR3 loop: CASSLEPNTEAFF. Written as DNA, the CDR3 is TGCGCCAGCAGCTTGGAGCCGAACACTGAAGCTTTCTTT.

This clonotype was observed a few times. The chain has TRBV28 and TRBJ2-7; D gene ambiguous. Per the germline V gene, CDR1 is MDHEN and CDR2 is SYDVKM. The germline V and J ends were trimmed by 5 bases and 1 base, with 15 bases remaining between them. The CDR3 spans 15 residues. CDR3 sequence reads: CASSLRSDASYEQYF. Written as DNA, the CDR3 is TGTGCCAGCAGTCTGCGATCGGACGCTTCCTACGAGCAGTACTTC. Full variable domain (remainder filled in from reference TRBV28 and TRBJ2-7): DVKVTQSSRYLVKRTGEKVFLECVQDMDHENMFWYRQDPGLGLRLIYFSYDVKMKEKGDIPEGYSVSREKKERFSLILESASTNQTSMYLCASSLRSDASYEQYFGPGTRLTVT.

This clonotype was counted between two and nine times. The chain employs TRBV11-2 and TRBJ2-3; no reliable D call. From germline, CDR1 is SGHAT and CDR2 FQNNGV. V dropped 0 bases and J dropped 4 bases, with 5 bases sitting between them. The CDR3 extends over 13 amino acids. The CDR3 bases are TGTGCCAGCAGCTTAGATTTTCCAGATACGCAGTATTTT. Its translation is CASSLDFPDTQYF.

This clonotype appeared a few times. The chain couples TRBV7-2 to TRBJ2-3; 9 bases align to TRBD2. Per the germline V gene, CDR1 is SGHTA and CDR2 is FQGNSA. The CDR3 has 15 amino acids. The J segment lost 6 bases and the V segment lost 5 bases, leaving 9 bases of the junction unmatched. The CDR3 sequence is CASSPGGGRADTQYF. CDR3 DNA: TGTGCCAGCAGCCCCGGGGGCGGGAGGGCCGATACGCAGTATTTT.

This clonotype was counted between two and nine times. The rearrangement links TRBV3-1 to TRBJ2-2, with D perhaps matching TRBD1 or TRBD2 (5 bases each). Trimming shortened V by 4 bases and J by 6 bases, and 12 bases separated the two germline ends. Looked up from germline, CDR1 is LGHDT and CDR2 is YNNKEL (reference sequence). The CDR3 runs 14 residues. Here the CDR3 reads CASSLGTRAGELFF. Here the CDR3 DNA reads TGTGCCAGCAGCCTCGGGACCAGGGCCGGGGAGCTGTTTTTT.

V gene TRBV27 combines with J gene TRBJ2-3; the D gene is possibly TRBD2 (6 bases). The CDR3 runs 13 residues. CDR1 and CDR2 (germline): MNHEY, SMNVEV (reference sequence). Trimming pared 9 bases from V and 4 bases from J, leaving 14 bases between. CDR3 sequence reads: CASRRAPPDTQYF. The CDR3 nucleotides are TGTGCCAGTAGGAGGGCCCCCCCAGATACGCAGTATTTT.

CDR3 sequence: CATSRDNVGGLYNEQFF. CDR3 bases: TGTGCCACCAGCAGAGATAACGTTGGGGGGCTATACAATGAGCAGTTCTTC. The chain employs TRBV15 and TRBJ2-1, with D possibly being TRBD1 or TRBD2 (6 bases each). CDR1 is LNHNV and CDR2 is YYDKDF in the germline V gene (reference sequence). The CDR3 runs 17 residues. Trimming cost V 0 bases and J 4 bases, with 16 bases left between them.

This clonotype turned up a few times. J is TRBJ2-6 and V is TRBV5-5; D assignment may be TRBD1 or TRBD2 (5 bases each). Trimming stripped 9 bases from V and 1 base from J, with 8 bases between. CDR3 size: 13 residues. Germline V gives CDR1 SGHKS, CDR2 YYEKEE (reference sequence). CDR3 DNA sequence: TGTGCCACCGGGGCTTCTGGGGCCAACGTCCTGACTTTC. Translation: CATGASGANVLTF.

The chain carries TRBV7-2 and TRBJ2-4; the match to TRBD1 covers 10 bases. In germline, CDR1 is SGHTA, CDR2 FQGNSA. The CDR3 sequence is 15 residues long. Losses at the gene ends were 6 bases for V and 5 bases for J; bases not matched to a gene: 7. The CDR3 DNA follows: TGTGCCAGCAGATCCCCCGGGACAGGGGAAAACATTCAGTACTTC. Protein product: CASRSPGTGENIQYF.

This clonotype was recorded many times. This chain connects TRBV9 to TRBJ2-1; weak D call: TRBD2 (5 bases). With 0 bases removed from V and 0 bases from J, the gap between germline ends came to 10 bases. The CDR3 totals 16 residues. The germline V gene encodes CDR1 SGDLS and CDR2 YYNGEE. In DNA form, the CDR3 reads TGTGCCAGCAGCGTAGCATGGGAGAGCTCCTACAATGAGCAGTTCTTC. It translates to CASSVAWESSYNEQFF.